This T cell receptor (beta chain) is drawn from a study of blood T cell repertoires in COVID-19. The CDR3 extends over 11 amino acids. Trimming stripped 2 bases from V and 7 bases from J, with 7 bases between. Germline CDR1 SGHTS, CDR2 YDEGEE. Generated by immunoSEQ multiplex PCR, the TCRdb table keeps only in-frame clones and is missing some. The sample contains 270,000 or so clones, about 85% of which appear only once. This sequence was found in a human donor in a cohort sampled during active COVID-19. The chain carries TRBV5-8 and TRBJ2-7, with no clear D. Input material: peripheral blood. CDR3: CASSFTEEQYF. The CDR3 DNA is TGTGCCAGCAGCTTTACTGAGGAGCAGTACTTC.